Here is one TCR beta chain with its context. Its target is unknown. The sample comes from a study of cytomegalovirus exposure and HLA in healthy donors. In the study overall: The platform used for the roughly 130 validation repertoires matched that of the roughly 700 first-cohort repertoires, a later analysis reported.

The method was immunoSEQ multiplex PCR; TCRdb's version includes in-frame clones alone and lacks a portion of them. This table holds about 330,000 clones, approximately 90% found once. General observations from the study: In vitro experiments confirmed that a few CMV-associated chains were specific for CMV antigens. High sensitivity and specificity were reportedly achieved when the classifier diagnosed cytomegalovirus status.

The CDR3 has 15 amino acids. CDR1 and CDR2 from the germline V gene are SGDLS and YYNGEE. V shed 3 bases and J 2 bases; nucleotides not matched to a gene: 7. The chain links TRBV9 to TRBJ1-2; 7 bases are shared with TRBD1. The sample was PBMCs. The source of this sequence is a woman in her twenties or thirties in good health and CMV-seropositive. DNA of the CDR3: TGTGCCAGCAGCGCCTCCGGGACAGCAAACTATGGCTACACCTTC. Encoded protein: CASSASGTANYGYTF.